This TCR beta chain was profiled in a study of T cells in Graves' hyperthyroidism and ophthalmopathy (dated by TCRdb to the late 2010s). In the study overall: Peripheral blood samples were taken at the time of initial diagnosis, prior to any treatment. TCR V-J signatures able to tell the groups apart were searched for in a discovery cohort of approximately 95 patients, of whom more than 40 had Graves' ophthalmopathy and about 60 had stable Graves' hyperthyroidism. Whether ophthalmopathy could be predicted prospectively was tested in an independent validation cohort made up of under 20 hyperthyroidism patients plus 17 patients who later progressed to ophthalmopathy. The 80 to 100 discovery patients were randomly divided into training and test sets at a 7:3 ratio. In addition, the study compared T-cell repertoires in thyroid tissue and in blood from over 5 Graves' hyperthyroidism patients. Once sampling was done, hyperthyroidism patients were given methimazole at a starting dose of 30 mg daily, whereas ophthalmopathy patients were given high-dose intravenous methylprednisolone. The paper reports TCR Vbeta CDR3 sequencing of roughly 140 peripheral blood samples: 43 ophthalmopathy, under 80 hyperthyroidism and 17 progressor patients. Overall results and qualifications from the work: A 13 V-J signature model separated ophthalmopathy from stable hyperthyroidism, with 87.88% sensitivity and roughly 84% specificity in cross-validation and 80%/75% in testing. In validation, progression to ophthalmopathy was predicted by the model with almost 71% sensitivity and roughly 72% specificity, a median of roughly 6.4 months before onset. Sample size was not statistically predetermined, and blinding of investigators to group allocation was not performed. Most expanded thyroid clonotypes (frequency above 0.001) were also found in blood, which suggests that blood repertoires may mirror thyroid immune responses.

In the ophthalmopathy patients, disease was moderately to severely active, with a Clinical Activity Score of 3 or more, a NOSPECS grade of 4 or more, and a duration of less than 3 months. Patients with uncontrolled infections, other autoimmune diseases, pregnancy or lactation were excluded. Diagnoses were based on clinical symptoms, serum thyroxine and TRAb, thyroid ultrasound and orbital computed tomography. Ficoll-Paque density gradient centrifugation was used to isolate PBMCs from under 11 ml of fresh peripheral blood. Total RNA was extracted using Trizol reagent, and RNA quality was assessed on an Agilent 2100 Bioanalyzer. Worth noting for this clonotype: Its antigen has not been determined. Qualities for individual bases were not recorded, and no much larger clone is one base off.

V trim: 5 bases; J trim: 9 bases; unmatched bases: 3. The CDR3 starts with the cysteine, ends with the phenylalanine, and has 12 residues. Only CDR3 DNA remains: 36 bases, in frame from the first base. Amplification of TCR beta CDR3 regions was carried out from RNA transcripts. The first round of RT-PCR for the TCR CDR3 was performed with the HTBI primer set and the Qiagen OneStep RT-PCR kit. A second multiplex PCR round built the libraries, followed by size selection and purification. Libraries were sequenced paired-end with 100 bp reads on an Illumina HiSeq2000. From the authors' description of their analysis: SOAPnuke was used to process the raw data, throwing out any read that contained adapters or uncalled bases, had a mean Phred below 15, or lacked an exact constant-primer or identifier match. High-quality paired reads were merged using COPE v1.2.5, and each unique nucleotide sequence was defined as a clonotype. MiTCR v1.1 was used to align clonotypes to the IMGT TRBV, TRBD and TRBJ reference segments. The analysis included only V-J combinations with a frequency above 0.0001, which together covered 98% to 99.2% of the repertoires. A TCS score was defined as the ratio of F50 (clonal expansion) to E x V (chaos), with BLOSUM62-based TCRdist applied between CDR3 peptides within each V-J. Welch's t-statistics and random forest reduced 500 to 550 V-J features to 13, which were used in a naive Bayes classifier (R e1071). TCRdb reworked the public reads: Q25 trimming with fastp, MiXCR clone assembly, productive beta chains retained. Identical CDR3 proteins give one entry, which carries the most common genes and DNA. The V and J calls reflect TCRdb's pipeline rather than the authors' work. Present in this sample are about 410,000 distinct CDR3 sequences, roughly 15% of which were seen just once. The top ten constitute around a fifth of the sample.

The TCR was taken from a woman aged 25 to 45 with Graves' ophthalmopathy. Sequencing was performed on blood. Recombination joined TRBV12-3 or TRBV12-4 with TRBJ2-1, with 8 middle bases fitting TRBD2. The nucleotide sequence reads TGTGCCAGCAGTCCCAGCGGGGGTGAGCAGTTCTTC. The translation is CASSPSGGEQFF.